The 22 T cell receptor beta chains below all came from one sample that was sequenced in a study of neoadjuvant anti-PD-1 for oral cavity cancer. Assay: immunoSEQ multiplex PCR; the TCRdb copy retains only in-frame clones and omits some. The sample has roughly 14,000 clones, roughly 65% seen once; the top ten hold 2.2%. Here the sequenced sample was PBMCs, taken before nivolumab (anti-PD-1) treatment. The origin of the receptors is a person between 40 and 79 years old with oral cavity squamous cell carcinoma.

CDR3 bases: TGTGCCAGCAGCTTTGCCTGGACAGCGACTTACGAGCAGTACTTC. It yields the protein CASSFAWTATYEQYF. This sequence joins TRBV5-5 and TRBJ2-7, with D perhaps TRBD1 (6 bases). The V end was cut by 2 bases, the J end by 4 bases, with 16 bases between. CDR1 is SGHKS and CDR2 is YYEKEE in the germline V gene (reference sequence). This CDR3 has 15 amino acids.

This clone was picked up a small number of times. Relative to the germline gene, one junction end is altered; a read error may explain this. V gene TRBV11-2 combines with J gene TRBJ1-5; TRBD1 matches at 7 bases. Germline values: CDR1 SGHAT, CDR2 FQNNGV. The CDR3 is made up of 14 amino acids. This CDR3 is CASSVDRAGQPQHF. The CDR3 DNA reads as TGTGCCAGCAGCGTAGACAGGGCCGGTCAGCCCCAGCATTTT. The complete variable domain, with remaining parts taken from reference TRBV11-2 and TRBJ1-5, reads EAGVAQSPRYKIIEKRQSVAFWCNPISGHATLYWYQQILGQGPKLLIQFQNNGVVDDSQLPKDRFSAERLKGVDSTLKIQPAKLEDSAVYLCASSVDRAGQPQHFGDGTRLSIL.

A few counts support this clone. The rearrangement uses TRBV5-1 and TRBJ2-7; no clear D gene. The germline V and J ends were trimmed by 0 bases and 2 bases, with 9 bases remaining between them. CDR3 length: 14 residues. In germline, CDR1 is SGHRS, CDR2 YFSETQ. CDR3 DNA sequence: TGCGCCAGCAGCTTGGTTGGTCAGGCCTACGAGCAGTACTTC. It is translated as CASSLVGQAYEQYF. The full variable domain, with the rest looked up from reference TRBV5-1 and TRBJ2-7, is KAGVTQTPRYLIKTRGQQVTLSCSPISGHRSVSWYQQTPGQGLQFLFEYFSETQRNKGNFPGRFSGRQFSNSRSEMNVSTLELGDSALYLCASSLVGQAYEQYFGPGTRLTVT.

The J gene is TRBJ2-3, the V gene TRBV9; either TRBD1 or TRBD2 may supply D (6 bases each). The CDR3 extends over 15 amino acids. In germline, CDR1 is SGDLS, CDR2 YYNGEE. Trimming cost V 3 bases and J 4 bases, with 15 bases left between them. As DNA, the CDR3 is TGTGCCAGCAGCGACCCCGGGGGCTCGGCAGATACGCAGTATTTT. Translated, it gives CASSDPGGSADTQYF.

The chain recombines TRBV18 with TRBJ2-5; no definite D call. Between the trimmed V and J ends, which lost 6 bases and 5 bases, there was a span of 13 bases. In germline, CDR1 is KGHSH, CDR2 LQKENI. The CDR3 contains 13 residues. Written as DNA, the CDR3 is TGTGCCAGCTCCCAAGACCCTCGGGAGACCCAGTACTTC. Encoded protein: CASSQDPRETQYF.

V usage is TRBV6-5 and J usage is TRBJ2-1; 7 bases are a match to TRBD1. The CDR3 contains 14 residues. J was trimmed by 5 bases and V by 7 bases; bases with no gene match: 8. Germline assignment: CDR1 MNHEY and CDR2 SVGAGI. The CDR3 reads CASTSGTVNNEQFF. The CDR3 DNA sequence: TGTGCCAGCACCTCCGGGACAGTCAACAATGAGCAGTTCTTC.

The V gene is TRBV15, the J gene TRBJ2-7; TRBD1 aligns across 7 bases. Trimming took 0 bases from V and 3 from J; bases not matched to a gene: 2. The CDR3 totals 14 residues. The germline gives CDR1 LNHNV, CDR2 YYDKDF (reference sequence). CDR3 region: CATSREGGGYEQYF. In DNA form, the CDR3 reads TGTGCCACCAGCAGAGAAGGGGGCGGCTACGAGCAGTACTTC.

The V gene is TRBV6-1, the J gene TRBJ1-6; D ambiguous. V shed 1 base and J shed 12 bases, with 7 bases lying between them. Per germline, CDR1 MNHNS and CDR2 SASEGT. The CDR3 length is 12 residues. The CDR3 DNA is TGTGCCAGCAGTGAAGGAGGGAGACCCCTCCACTTT. The encoded protein is CASSEGGRPLHF.

This clone was observed a handful of times. The chain recombines TRBV5-1 with TRBJ1-2; D not certain. Germline-derived CDR1 and CDR2 are SGHRS and YFSETQ. This CDR3 spans 14 amino acids. Trimming shortened V by 5 bases and J by 2 bases, and 13 bases separated the two germline ends. This CDR3 reads CASRDEGVNYGYTF. CDR3 nucleotide sequence: TGCGCCAGCAGGGACGAGGGAGTCAACTATGGCTACACCTTC.

J is TRBJ1-6 and V is TRBV2; D gene unclear. Germline V CDR1 and CDR2: SNHLY, FYNNEI. The CDR3 has 14 amino acids. The V end lost 6 bases, the J end lost 2 bases, and 8 bases lay between the germline ends. The chain's CDR3 is CASSQGTYNSPLHF. CDR3 nucleotide sequence: TGTGCCAGCAGCCAAGGGACCTATAATTCACCCCTCCACTTT.

The chain has TRBV15 and TRBJ2-3; D not certain. Germline CDR1 reads LNHNV; CDR2 reads YYDKDF (reference sequence). This CDR3 is built from 13 residues. V shed 0 bases and J shed 5 bases, with 6 bases lying between them. The CDR3 DNA follows: TGTGCCACCAGCAGAGATCTAGGAGATACGCAGTATTTT. This codes for CATSRDLGDTQYF.

In DNA form, the CDR3 reads TGTGCCAGCTCACCACCGAGGCTAGCGGTCTCCGGAGTCTACGAGCAGTACTTC. Amino acid sequence: CASSPPRLAVSGVYEQYF. V is TRBV18 and J is TRBJ2-7; the match to TRBD2 covers 7 bases. After removal of 0 bases from V and 3 bases from J, the junction contained 14 bases not matched to a gene. Germline V lookup: CDR1 KGHSH, CDR2 LQKENI. This CDR3 is built from 18 residues.

The chain employs TRBV10-2 and TRBJ2-7; D possibly matches TRBD1 or TRBD2 (5 bases each). The V gene's germline CDR1 is WSHSY and CDR2 SAAADI. CDR3 length: 15 residues. Trimming left V 2 bases short and J 7 bases short, with 18 bases between. This CDR3 is CASSELQGTTGEQYF. Here the CDR3 DNA reads TGCGCCAGCAGTGAGCTCCAAGGGACCACGGGTGAGCAGTACTTC.

CDR3 nucleotide sequence: TGTGCCACCAGCAGAGAGCGGAATCACTACAATGAGCAGTTCTTC. This translates into CATSRERNHYNEQFF. V gene TRBV15 combines with J gene TRBJ2-1; D is undetermined. The CDR3 is 15 amino acids. CDR1 LNHNV and CDR2 YYDKDF come from the germline V gene (reference sequence). With 0 bases removed from V and 3 bases from J, the gap between germline ends came to 9 bases.

The genes are TRBV4-1 and TRBJ2-3; 11 bases agree with TRBD2. V was clipped by 5 bases and J by 2 bases; unmatched bases: 6. The CDR3 runs 16 residues. The germline CDR1 and CDR2 sequences are MGHRA and YSYEKL. The CDR3 reads CASSARLAGNTDTQYF. The CDR3 DNA is TGCGCCAGCAGCGCGCGACTAGCGGGAAACACAGATACGCAGTATTTT.

The sample holds one count of this clone. CDR3 DNA: TGTGCCAGCAGTAGAAAACTACAGGGGGCGCGCAACGAGCAGTACTTC. It codes for CASSRKLQGARNEQYF. The V call is TRBV27, the J call TRBJ2-7, with 9 bases aligning to TRBD1. Germline CDR1 reads MNHEY; CDR2 reads SMNVEV (reference sequence). CDR3 length equals 16 residues. J was trimmed by 5 bases and V by 5 bases; bases with no gene match: 13.

The V gene is TRBV7-9, the J gene TRBJ2-3; D is uncertain. CDR3 length equals 12 residues. Looked up from germline, CDR1 is SEHNR and CDR2 is FQNEAQ (reference sequence). V shed 4 bases and J shed 6 bases, with 8 bases lying between them. CDR3 sequence reads: CASSSNSDTQYF. CDR3 bases: TGTGCCAGCAGCTCTAATTCCGATACGCAGTATTTT. Combining the CDR3 with reference TRBV7-9 and TRBJ2-3 gives the whole variable domain DTGVSQNPRHKITKRGQNVTFRCDPISEHNRLYWYRQTLGQGPEFLTYFQNEAQLEKSRLLSDRFSAERPKGSFSTLEIQRTEQGDSAMYLCASSSNSDTQYFGPGTRLTVL.

This clone has more than one count but fewer than ten. The rearrangement uses TRBV28 and TRBJ1-1; a weak D match, TRBD1 (5 bases). The CDR3 runs to 14 residues. V gave up 6 bases and J gave up 1 base, with 12 bases separating them. Germline CDR1 and CDR2: MDHEN and SYDVKM. The CDR3 loop reads CASRNRPANTEAFF. CDR3 in DNA: TGTGCCAGCAGAAACAGGCCGGCGAACACTGAAGCTTTCTTT.

In its sample, this clone was seen a few times. The chain joins TRBV11-1 to TRBJ1-2; D ambiguous. The CDR3 runs 13 residues. The V end was cut by 5 bases, the J end by 8 bases, with 15 bases between. Per germline, CDR1 SGHAT and CDR2 FQDESV (reference sequence). The CDR3 DNA follows: TGTGCCAGCAGCCGCGCGGAAGGTGTGGGCTACACCTTC. Residues: CASSRAEGVGYTF.

This clone was seen a handful of times. The chain joins TRBV30 to TRBJ1-4; 7 bases align to TRBD1. Germline values: CDR1 GTSNPN, CDR2 SVGIG (reference sequence). With 2 bases clipped from V and 8 bases from J, the junction kept 5 bases outside the gene matches. This CDR3 has 13 amino acids. DNA for the CDR3: TGTGCCTGGAGTCGACAGGGAGGGGAAAAACTGTTTTTT. This codes for CAWSRQGGEKLFF.

The CDR3 spells CASSVGQGNTGELFF. CDR3 DNA: TGTGCCAGCAGTGTAGGACAGGGGAACACCGGGGAGCTGTTTTTT. This rearrangement joins TRBV6-4 to TRBJ2-2, with 8 bases identical to TRBD1. Losses at the gene ends were 4 bases for V and 1 base for J; bases not matched to a gene: 2. The CDR3 consists of 15 residues. In germline, CDR1 is MRHNA, CDR2 SNTAGT.

This chain connects TRBV20-1 to TRBJ1-1; D unclear. Between the trimmed V and J ends, which lost 6 bases and 1 base, there was a span of 6 bases. CDR1 and CDR2 (germline): DFQATT, SNEGSKA (reference sequence). The CDR3 length is 11 residues. The CDR3 is CSAVKNTEAFF. In DNA form, the CDR3 reads TGCAGTGCCGTTAAGAACACTGAAGCTTTCTTT.